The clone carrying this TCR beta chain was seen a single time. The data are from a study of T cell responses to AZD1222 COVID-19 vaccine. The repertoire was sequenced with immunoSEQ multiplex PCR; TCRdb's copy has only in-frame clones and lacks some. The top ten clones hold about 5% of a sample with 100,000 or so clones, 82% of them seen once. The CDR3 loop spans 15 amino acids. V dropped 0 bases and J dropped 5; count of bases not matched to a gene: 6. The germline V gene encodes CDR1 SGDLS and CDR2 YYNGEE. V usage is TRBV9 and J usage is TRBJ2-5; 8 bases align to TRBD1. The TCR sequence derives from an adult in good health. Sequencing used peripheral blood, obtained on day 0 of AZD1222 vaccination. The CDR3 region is CASSVAGTGGETQYF. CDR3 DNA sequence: TGTGCCAGCAGCGTAGCGGGGACAGGTGGCGAGACCCAGTACTTC.